The 4 T cell receptor beta chains below all came from one sample that was sequenced in a study of blood T cell repertoires in COVID-19. The method was immunoSEQ multiplex PCR; TCRdb's version includes in-frame clones alone and lacks a portion of them. Of 150,000 to 200,000 clones in the sample, roughly 70% were seen once. Sequences were obtained from peripheral blood. These receptor sequences come from an elderly woman with acute or convalescent COVID-19.

This rearrangement joins TRBV28 to TRBJ2-5; 7 bases fit TRBD2. Unmatched junction bases numbered 13, after V lost 7 bases and J lost 5 bases. The length of the CDR3 is 15 residues. Germline V lookup: CDR1 MDHEN, CDR2 SYDVKM. Here the CDR3 reads CASNGAGLGTETQYF. Written as DNA, the CDR3 is TGTGCCAGCAACGGAGCGGGACTCGGGACGGAGACCCAGTACTTC.

In its sample, this clone was seen once. V and J are TRBV2 and TRBJ1-3; tentatively, D is TRBD1 (6 bases). Trimming took off 6 bases at V and 8 bases at J, with 17 bases between the two ends. This CDR3 has 14 amino acids. The germline gives CDR1 SNHLY, CDR2 FYNNEI. The CDR3 nucleotides read TGTGCCAGCAGGACCCCTTCCAGGGGTGACACCATATATTTT. Protein sequence: CASRTPSRGDTIYF.

V usage is TRBV5-4 and J usage is TRBJ2-1, with TRBD2 matching 9 bases. Germline CDR1 SGHNT, CDR2 YYREEE (reference sequence). Trimming at V came to 2 bases and at J to 6 bases, leaving 6 bases not matched to a gene. The CDR3 totals 15 residues. CDR3 nucleotide sequence: TGTGCCAGCAGCTTAGGTCCTAGCGGGGTCAATGAGCAGTTCTTC. Its protein product is CASSLGPSGVNEQFF.

The chain uses TRBV7-9 and TRBJ1-4, with D perhaps matching TRBD1 (5 bases). The germline V gene has CDR1 SEHNR and CDR2 FQNEAQ (reference sequence). The CDR3 sequence is 15 residues long. Deletions cut 7 bases from V and 4 bases from J, with 16 bases between. CDR3 bases: TGTGCCAGCATCCCCCGGAGGGGTGGTAATGAAAAACTGTTTTTT. This codes for CASIPRRGGNEKLFF.